Listed below are T cell receptor beta chains from one sample, sequenced in a study of OX40 agonist ivuxolimab in advanced cancers. Assay used: immunoSEQ multiplex PCR; TCRdb lists only in-frame clones, some missing. The sample lists approximately 51,000 clones; around 82% were seen once. The sequenced sample was CD4+ or CD8+ T cells sorted from blood, obtained in a trial of the OX40 agonist ivuxolimab. These receptors all stem from an adult with an advanced solid tumor such as melanoma, head and neck, liver or kidney cancer. CDR3s leave out the opening cysteine and the closing phenylalanine or tryptophan. Fields, in order: V gene, CDR3 protein.

TRBV7-2,ASSLGNGLFSPLH
TRBV4-1,ASSQDPQGANDYGYT
TRBV6-1,ASSAFSGRVNEQY
TRBV23-1,ASSQPLGPHEQY
TRBV4-2,ASSQAWRSNQPQH
TRBV6-5,ASSYSGQGGYEQY
TRBV5-8,ASRTGENYGYT
TRBV18,ASSPEVNQPQH
TRBV19,ASSIGRQYSVTGELF
TRBV28,ASSRQGFRGYT
TRBV27,ASSPPGLLSDEQY
TRBV10-3,AIRQEVTEAF
TRBV5-1,ASQGDVAKNIQY